This paragraph reports one TCR beta chain. As yet, its antigen is unknown. This sample was included in a study of cytomegalovirus exposure and HLA in healthy donors. Overall study findings and caveats: As was reported, the classifier diagnosed cytomegalovirus status with high specificity and sensitivity. An ancestry cluster, one associated with Asian ancestry, reportedly showed fewer N-insertions than the approximately 670-donor mean in a later analysis.

The CDR3 length is 12 residues. With 7 bases removed from V and 4 bases from J, the gap between germline ends came to 10 bases. The germline V gene encodes CDR1 SGHTA and CDR2 FQGNSA. Use of 60 Vbeta and 13 Jbeta primers characterized the PCR. Sequenced by immunoSEQ multiplex PCR; TCRdb stores in-frame clones only, minus some. Of roughly 110,000 clones listed, 60% to 80% are singletons. Sequencing used PBMCs. The receptor was derived from a man younger than 30 in good health and CMV-seronegative. The rearrangement links TRBV7-2 to TRBJ2-5; maybe TRBD2 (6 bases). The CDR3: CASMRRGETQYF. For the CDR3, the DNA is TGTGCCAGCATGCGGCGGGGAGAGACCCAGTACTTC.